The rows below give T cell receptor beta chains drawn from one sample of a study of spatial heterogeneity in lung cancer. From the 5' RACE reads, TCRdb called clonotypes with MiXCR, one entry per CDR3 protein. The table shows 3,000 to 3,500 distinct CDR3 sequences, with around 8.5% occurring only once. Sequencing used lung tumor tissue, obtained at surgery. The receptors derive from a male donor with early-stage non-small cell lung cancer. Both conserved end residues are part of each CDR3. D genes are given only for firm matches. Size is stated for part of the rows, as once, few or many counts, or as a class when the clone is expanded.

clone_size | cdr3_length | d_call | j_call | v_call | cdr3_aa | cdr3_nt
many | 14 | NA | TRBJ1-1 | TRBV14 | CASSQDARGAEAFF | TGTGCCAGCAGCCAAGATGCCCGCGGGGCTGAAGCTTTCTTT
medium-sized | 15 | TRBD2 | TRBJ2-7 | TRBV11-2 | CASSPGGGGSYEQYF | TGTGCCAGCAGCCCCGGGGGCGGGGGGTCCTACGAGCAGTACTTC
medium-sized | 15 | TRBD1 | TRBJ1-5 | TRBV7-2 | CASSFARQGDQPQHF | TGTGCCAGCAGCTTTGCTAGACAGGGGGATCAGCCCCAGCATTTT
many | 15 | NA | TRBJ1-5 | TRBV5-1 | CASSAEGSGNQPQHF | TGCGCCAGCTCGGCGGAGGGGTCGGGCAATCAGCCCCAGCATTTT
medium-sized | 13 | NA | TRBJ2-5 | TRBV30 | CAWSVSFQETQYF | TGTGCCTGGAGTGTTTCTTTCCAAGAGACCCAGTACTTC
NA | 14 | NA | TRBJ1-2 | TRBV4-2 | CASSQDDRYYGYTF | TGTGCCAGCAGCCAAGATGACAGGTATTATGGCTACACCTTC
large | 15 | NA | TRBJ2-7 | TRBV28 | CASSFGGGTHYEQYF | TGTGCCAGCAGTTTCGGAGGGGGAACACACTACGAGCAGTACTTC
NA | 12 | NA | TRBJ1-2 | TRBV18 | CASSPRGGGHTF | TGTGCCAGCTCACCACGGGGGGGAGGCCACACCTTC
medium-sized | 18 | TRBD1 | TRBJ2-6 | TRBV20-1 | CSARRGQGARSGANVLTF | TGCAGTGCTAGAAGGGGACAGGGGGCCCGCTCTGGGGCCAACGTCCTGACTTTC
medium-sized | 14 | NA | TRBJ2-7 | TRBV6-5 | CASSFHARGYEQYF | TGTGCCAGCAGTTTCCACGCCCGGGGGTACGAGCAGTACTTC
medium-sized | 14 | TRBD2 | TRBJ2-1 | TRBV20-1 | CSAPRLAGANEQFF | TGCAGTGCTCCACGACTAGCGGGCGCAAATGAGCAGTTCTTC
medium-sized | 17 | NA | TRBJ1-6 | TRBV4-3 | CASSQDKGSSYNSPLHF | TGCGCCAGCAGCCAAGACAAAGGGAGCTCCTATAATTCACCCCTCCACTTT
NA | 15 | TRBD2 | TRBJ2-3 | TRBV7-2 | CASSSLAGGRDTQYF | TGTGCCAGCAGCTCGCTAGCGGGGGGGAGGGATACGCAGTATTTT
few | 16 | NA | TRBJ2-4 | TRBV7-2 | CASSPVPAKTKNIQYF | TGTGCCAGCAGCCCTGTTCCAGCCAAGACCAAAAACATTCAGTACTTC
medium-sized | 14 | NA | TRBJ1-3 | TRBV18 | CASSPPSDRNTIYF | TGTGCCAGCTCACCCCCGTCGGACAGAAACACCATATATTTT
medium-sized | 14 | NA | TRBJ2-7 | TRBV6-1 | CASSRGRTPYEQYF | TGTGCCAGCAGTCGTGGCAGGACTCCCTACGAGCAGTACTTC
medium-sized | 15 | TRBD2 | TRBJ2-3 | TRBV20-1 | CSARDRSGGADTQYF | TGCAGTGCTAGAGACCGTAGCGGGGGGGCAGATACGCAGTATTTT
many | 14 | TRBD1 | TRBJ2-1 | TRBV11-2 | CASSRDRVYNEQFF | TGTGCCAGCAGCCGGGACAGGGTCTACAATGAGCAGTTCTTC
many | 12 | NA | TRBJ2-1 | TRBV29-1 | CSVEGGVHEQFF | TGCAGCGTTGAGGGTGGGGTCCATGAGCAGTTCTTC